The 3 T cell receptor beta chains reported below all come from one sample, sequenced in a study of patients and donors after allogeneic stem cell transplantation. TCRdb reprocessed the RT-PCR reads with MiXCR, giving one entry per CDR3 protein. The sample has about 88,000 distinct CDR3 sequences, about 44% seen once. Material for sequencing was blood, either unsorted or a sorted T cell fraction (not recorded which). All receptors come from a human donor who was either an allogeneic HSCT recipient or a stem cell or donor lymphocyte infusion donor (not recorded which). It is not recorded whose cells these are; they may come from a transplant donor.

This clonotype showed up just a few times. The rearrangement joins TRBV12-3 or TRBV12-4 to TRBJ1-4; TRBD1 is a possible D gene (6 bases). CDR3 length: 16 residues. Trimming left V 5 bases short and J 0 bases short, with 13 bases between. The CDR3 loop is CASSPGQLTTNEKLFF. The CDR3 coding sequence is TGTGCCAGCAGTCCCGGACAGCTGACAACTAATGAAAAACTGTTTTTT.

The table lists this clonotype with a few counts. This rearrangement joins TRBV6-5 to TRBJ1-1; the D gene is possibly TRBD1 (5 bases). Germline V gene sequence: CDR1 MNHEY, CDR2 SVGAGI. The CDR3 runs 15 residues. V lost 2 bases, J lost 0 bases, and 10 bases lay in between. Here the CDR3 DNA reads TGTGCCAGCAGTTACGGGGGTTACATGAACACTGAAGCTTTCTTT. Its protein is CASSYGGYMNTEAFF.

The rearrangement links TRBV6-5 to TRBJ1-1; 8 nucleotides match TRBD1. Germline V gene lookup returns CDR1 MNHEY and CDR2 SVGAGI. V lost 7 bases and J lost 11; bases outside the gene matches: 12. This CDR3 region has 13 residues. The CDR3 is CASTSQGERRAFF. The CDR3, as DNA: TGTGCCAGCACCTCACAGGGGGAAAGAAGGGCTTTCTTT.